These 29 T cell receptor beta chains were all obtained from the same sample, sequenced in a study of T-cell memory formation after mild COVID-19. TCRdb ran MiXCR on the 5' RACE reads and lists one entry per CDR3 protein. The data contain about 290,000 distinct CDR3 sequences, approximately 15% of them singletons. Sequencing used PBMCs or a T cell subset sorted from them (not recorded which). The receptor set was obtained from a man younger than 35 who had mild COVID-19 (a few samples of this study predate the infection). Cell type and time point are not known.

The chain carries TRBV5-4 and TRBJ2-3; D is perhaps TRBD1 (5 bases). The V end lost 3 bases, the J end lost 3 bases, and 11 bases lay between the germline ends. The CDR3 consists of 14 residues. The V gene's germline CDR1 is SGHNT and CDR2 YYREEE (reference sequence). The CDR3: CASSSTVTTDTQYF. In nucleotides, the CDR3 is TGTGCCAGCAGCTCGACAGTAACGACAGATACGCAGTATTTT.

Only a few counts were recorded for this clonotype. This chain joins TRBV4-3 and TRBJ2-4; 9 bases map to TRBD2. Germline V gene sequence: CDR1 LGHNA, CDR2 YSLEER. Trimming at V came to 5 bases and at J to 7 bases, leaving 3 bases not matched to a gene. The CDR3 runs 13 residues. CDR3: CASSSGLANIQYF. The CDR3 coding sequence is TGCGCCAGCAGCAGCGGACTAGCGAACATTCAGTACTTC.

The rearrangement uses TRBV3-1 and TRBJ1-6, with TRBD1 matching over 8 bases. Germline assignment: CDR1 LGHDT and CDR2 YNNKEL (reference sequence). Trimming cost V 5 bases and J 10 bases; bases outside gene matches: 10. The CDR3 is 15 amino acids. In DNA form, the CDR3 reads TGTGCCAGCAGCTACGGACAGGGTATCGGGTCACCCCTCCACTTT. The encoded protein is CASSYGQGIGSPLHF.

This clonotype has more than one count but fewer than ten. The chain couples TRBV12-3 or TRBV12-4 to TRBJ2-7, with a possible D match to TRBD1 (5 bases). The CDR3 totals 12 residues. Trimming stripped 3 bases from V and 3 bases from J, with 6 bases between. CDR3 amino acids: CASSLGLYEQYF. DNA for the CDR3: TGTGCCAGCAGTTTGGGGCTCTACGAGCAGTACTTC.

The gene calls are TRBV5-1 and TRBJ2-4; TRBD1 might be the D (5 bases). The V gene's germline CDR1 is SGHRS and CDR2 YFSETQ. CDR3 length: 15 residues. The ends were cut back, 4 bases at V and 0 bases at J, with 11 bases in the middle. DNA for the CDR3: TGCGCCAGCAGCCAACCAGGGTCAGCCAAAAACATTCAGTACTTC. It is translated as CASSQPGSAKNIQYF.

The V and J genes are TRBV12-3 or TRBV12-4 and TRBJ1-4; D ambiguous. Deletions cut 5 bases from V and 7 bases from J, with 11 bases between. The CDR3 is made up of 13 amino acids. Here the CDR3 DNA reads TGTGCCAGCAGTACCAGGTTCGGTGAAAAACTGTTTTTT. This translates into CASSTRFGEKLFF.

CDR3 sequence reads: CSARGPRDTEAFF. CDR3 in DNA: TGCAGTGCTAGAGGTCCTAGGGACACTGAAGCTTTCTTT. The chain couples TRBV20-1 to TRBJ1-1; D remains ambiguous. The length of the CDR3 is 13 residues. V was cut by 1 base and J by 3 bases, with 9 bases left in between. Germline CDR1 and CDR2: DFQATT and SNEGSKA (reference sequence).

This clonotype was counted only a few times. The chain couples TRBV5-1 to TRBJ2-3; TRBD1 aligns across 7 bases. Germline V gives CDR1 SGHRS, CDR2 YFSETQ. With V trimmed by 3 bases and J by 2 bases, 9 bases remained unmatched. This CDR3 is 16 amino acids long. This CDR3 reads CASSSPGGTDTDTQYF. The CDR3, as DNA: TGCGCCAGCAGCTCGCCAGGGGGTACTGACACAGATACGCAGTATTTT.

The rearrangement links TRBV4-1 to TRBJ2-7, with a tentative D call TRBD1 (6 bases). This CDR3 is 14 amino acids long. Germline V gene data show CDR1 as MGHRA and CDR2 as YSYEKL. Trimming shortened V by 9 bases and J by 1 base, and 16 bases separated the two germline ends. CDR3 sequence (DNA): TGCGCCAGTAAAGGGGGTCTTGGATCCTACGAGCAGTACTTC. Protein: CASKGGLGSYEQYF.

The CDR3 loop is CASSPYPLDTQYF. CDR3 bases: TGTGCCAGCAGCCCCTACCCCCTGGATACGCAGTATTTT. The chain employs TRBV7-2 and TRBJ2-3; D is undetermined. The CDR3 extends over 13 amino acids. The germline CDR1 and CDR2 sequences are SGHTA and FQGNSA. Trimming removed 5 bases at V and 6 bases at J, with 12 bases between.

The chain couples TRBV9 to TRBJ1-2; 7 positions agree with TRBD1. There are 14 residues in the CDR3. After removal of 2 bases from V and 5 bases from J, the junction contained 6 bases not matched to a gene. CDR1 is SGDLS, CDR2 YYNGEE, per germline. The CDR3 sequence is CASSVLDRDYGYTF. DNA for the CDR3: TGTGCCAGCAGCGTCCTCGACAGGGATTATGGCTACACCTTC.

There are a few counts of this clonotype. This chain connects TRBV11-2 to TRBJ2-1, with 7 bases aligning to TRBD1. CDR1 SGHAT and CDR2 FQNNGV come from the germline V gene. CDR3 length: 16 residues. The V gene end was trimmed by 5 bases and the J gene end by 2 bases; junction bases not matched to a gene: 9. The CDR3 DNA sequence: TGTGCCAGCAGCCCTAACAGGGGTCGCACCTACAATGAGCAGTTCTTC. Its protein product is CASSPNRGRTYNEQFF.

The table lists this clonotype with a few counts. This chain uses TRBV20-1 with TRBJ2-7; D may be TRBD1 or TRBD2 (5 bases each). Per germline, CDR1 DFQATT and CDR2 SNEGSKA (reference sequence). Trimming stripped 5 bases from V and 5 bases from J, with 13 bases between. This CDR3 region has 12 residues. The CDR3 reads CSAPGPLNEQYF. CDR3 nucleotide sequence: TGCAGTGCTCCGGGACCACTTAACGAGCAGTACTTC.

This chain links TRBV11-2 with TRBJ2-7; TRBD2 matches at 12 bases. The V segment lost 5 bases and the J segment 5 bases; nucleotides outside the gene matches: 13. The length of the CDR3 is 17 residues. Germline CDR1 and CDR2: SGHAT and FQNNGV. The CDR3 sequence: CASSEGLAGGKFNEQYF. CDR3 in DNA: TGTGCCAGCAGCGAAGGGCTAGCGGGGGGGAAGTTTAACGAGCAGTACTTC.

The table lists this clonotype with many counts. The gene calls are TRBV11-2 and TRBJ2-3; TRBD2 matches at 11 bases. Looked up from germline, CDR1 is SGHAT and CDR2 is FQNNGV. After removal of 7 bases from V and 5 bases from J, the junction contained 11 bases not matched to a gene. The CDR3 extends over 16 amino acids. CDR3 residues: CASIPFSGGAIDTQYF. CDR3 DNA sequence: TGTGCCAGCATCCCCTTTAGCGGGGGGGCCATAGATACGCAGTATTTT.

This clonotype was seen a handful of times. This chain links TRBV7-2 with TRBJ2-3; D is unclear. Per germline, CDR1 SGHTA and CDR2 FQGNSA. The V end was cut by 1 base, the J end by 6 bases, with 14 bases between. The CDR3 runs 15 residues. The CDR3 loop reads CASSLGVTPPDTQYF. CDR3 sequence (DNA): TGTGCCAGCAGCTTAGGGGTCACCCCGCCGGATACGCAGTATTTT.

This clonotype came up a few times. This sequence joins TRBV5-1 and TRBJ2-2; tentatively, D is TRBD2 (5 bases). CDR3 length equals 16 residues. Trimming took off 4 bases at V and 2 bases at J, with 15 bases between the two ends. Per the germline V gene, CDR1 is SGHRS and CDR2 is YFSETQ. This CDR3 is CASSQRPAGNTGELFF. The CDR3 DNA follows: TGCGCCAGCAGCCAAAGGCCCGCGGGTAACACCGGGGAGCTGTTTTTT.

This clonotype has at least ten counts. This sequence joins TRBV7-2 and TRBJ2-1; TRBD2 agrees at 7 bases. Looked up from germline, CDR1 is SGHTA and CDR2 is FQGNSA. The CDR3 is 15 residues long. With V trimmed by 7 bases and J by 2 bases, 8 bases remained unmatched. The CDR3 nucleotides are TGTGCCAGCATCCCTATAGCGGGTCCCTACAATGAGCAGTTCTTC. It is translated as CASIPIAGPYNEQFF. The full variable domain, in which reference TRBV7-2 and TRBJ2-1 provide the parts outside the CDR3, is GAGVSQSPSNKVTEKGKDVELRCDPISGHTALYWYRQSLGQGLEFLIYFQGNSAPDKSGLPSDRFSAERTGGSVSTLTIQRTQQEDSAVYLCASIPIAGPYNEQFFGPGTRLTVL.

The chain uses TRBV4-1 and TRBJ2-3, with D possibly TRBD1 on 5 matching bases. From germline, CDR1 is MGHRA and CDR2 YSYEKL. CDR3 size: 15 residues. V lost 5 bases and J lost 3, with 15 bases in between. For the CDR3, the DNA is TGCGCCAGCAGCAAGCTAGACAGATTAACAGATACGCAGTATTTT. Translating it yields CASSKLDRLTDTQYF.

This clonotype was counted only a few times. The chain recombines TRBV18 with TRBJ2-7, with TRBD1 matching over 7 bases. Unmatched junction bases numbered 4, after V lost 5 bases and J lost 3 bases. From germline, CDR1 is KGHSH and CDR2 LQKENI. There are 13 residues in the CDR3. The CDR3 coding sequence is TGTGCCAGCTCAGACCGGGACAGCTACGAGCAGTACTTC. Translating it yields CASSDRDSYEQYF.

This clonotype was observed a few times. The J gene is TRBJ1-1, the V gene TRBV6-5; 9 positions agree with TRBD1. The V segment lost 6 bases and the J segment 7 bases; nucleotides outside the gene matches: 6. In germline, CDR1 is MNHEY, CDR2 SVGAGI. The CDR3 runs to 13 residues. This CDR3 reads CASRGQGISEAFF. The DNA of the CDR3 is TGTGCCAGCAGGGGACAGGGTATTAGTGAAGCTTTCTTT.

This clonotype has more than one count but fewer than ten. The genes are TRBV7-2 and TRBJ2-2, with a tentative D call TRBD2 (6 bases). The CDR3 is made up of 16 amino acids. V was shortened by 6 bases and J by 2 bases, with 16 bases between the two germline ends. Germline CDR1 SGHTA, CDR2 FQGNSA. The CDR3 DNA follows: TGTGCCAGCAGGCAACCTGGGACTCGAAACACCGGGGAGCTGTTTTTT. Protein: CASRQPGTRNTGELFF.

V is TRBV6-2 or TRBV6-3 and J is TRBJ1-1; no clear D gene. Germline loops: CDR1 MNHEY, CDR2 SVGEGT. The length of the CDR3 is 14 residues. Trimming stripped 10 bases from V and 1 base from J, with 16 bases between. The CDR3 DNA sequence: TGTGCCACAACAAGGGTACGGGGGAACACTGAAGCTTTCTTT. Translation: CATTRVRGNTEAFF.

The chain employs TRBV9 and TRBJ2-2; D gene uncertain. The germline gives CDR1 SGDLS, CDR2 YYNGEE. Trimming cost V 4 bases and J 7 bases, with 20 bases left between them. The CDR3 runs 16 residues. This chain's CDR3 is CASSLRAGRQIGELFF. In DNA, the CDR3 is TGTGCCAGCAGCCTCCGAGCCGGTCGGCAGATCGGGGAGCTGTTTTTT.

In its sample, this clonotype was seen a few times. The chain combines TRBV19 with TRBJ2-3, with no clear D. Germline CDR1 LNHDA, CDR2 SQIVND (reference sequence). Trimming took 0 bases from V and 1 from J, leaving 11 bases between them. The CDR3 sequence is 16 residues long. CDR3 amino acids: CASSIDLPAGTDTQYF. As DNA, the CDR3 is TGTGCCAGTAGTATAGACCTACCGGCGGGCACAGATACGCAGTATTTT.

V usage is TRBV5-4 and J usage is TRBJ1-4, with TRBD1 matching over 7 bases. The CDR3 is 16 amino acids. Germline V lookup: CDR1 SGHNT, CDR2 YYREEE (reference sequence). J was trimmed by 8 bases and V by 3 bases; bases with no gene match: 13. The DNA of the CDR3 is TGTGCCAGCAGCTCTCAAGGGGGCGAAGGTGAAGAAAAACTGTTTTTT. This gives the protein CASSSQGGEGEEKLFF.

This chain uses TRBV18 with TRBJ1-1; D may be TRBD1 (6 bases). CDR1 and CDR2 (germline): KGHSH, LQKENI. Trimming cost V 6 bases and J 1 base, with 15 bases left between them. This CDR3 comprises 15 residues. CDR3 amino acids: CASSRRGAANTEAFF. The CDR3 nucleotides are TGTGCCAGCTCTCGAAGGGGGGCAGCGAACACTGAAGCTTTCTTT. The full variable domain, its missing parts supplied by reference TRBV18 and TRBJ1-1, is NAGVMQNPRHLVRRRGQEARLRCSPMKGHSHVYWYRQLPEEGLKFMVYLQKENIIDESGMPKERFSAEFPKEGPSILRIQQVVRGDSAAYFCASSRRGAANTEAFFGQGTRLTVV.

The rearrangement uses TRBV5-4 and TRBJ2-5, with 9 bases identical to TRBD1. The CDR3 spans 14 residues. The V segment lost 0 bases and the J segment 4 bases; nucleotides outside the gene matches: 1. CDR1 is SGHNT and CDR2 is YYREEE in the germline V gene (reference sequence). The CDR3 DNA sequence: TGTGCCAGCAGCTTGGGGACAGGGGTAGAGACCCAGTACTTC. As protein: CASSLGTGVETQYF.

This clonotype showed up just a few times. This chain's CDR3 is CASSLSRHPNTEAFF. CDR3 nucleotide sequence: TGTGCCAGCAGCTTATCTAGGCATCCGAACACTGAAGCTTTCTTT. The chain uses TRBV7-2 and TRBJ1-1; no clear D gene. Germline loops: CDR1 SGHTA, CDR2 FQGNSA. V dropped 2 bases and J dropped 1 base, with 11 bases sitting between them. The CDR3 is made up of 15 amino acids.